A single sample is the source of the 5 T cell receptor beta chains below, sequenced in a study of T cell changes during pregnancy in multiple sclerosis. The assay was immunoSEQ multiplex PCR, and TCRdb's table has in-frame clones only and misses some. This sample has approximately 39,000 clones, with about 90% found just once. Sequences were derived from CD4+ T cells from peripheral blood mononuclear cells, sampled in the second trimester of pregnancy. These receptors originate from a female donor with multiple sclerosis, enrolled in a pregnancy study.

CDR3 bases: TGTGCCAGCAGCCAGACAAGGCAGGTCAATCAGCCCCAGCATTTT. Translating gives CASSQTRQVNQPQHF. The J gene is TRBJ1-5, the V gene TRBV6-1, with no clear D. From germline, CDR1 is MNHNS and CDR2 SASEGT. This CDR3 is 15 amino acids long. V was trimmed by 6 bases and J by 3 bases, leaving 15 bases between them.

The rearrangement links TRBV14 to TRBJ2-3; possible D gene TRBD2, 5 bases. Deletions cut 3 bases from V and 5 bases from J, with 15 bases between. CDR1 and CDR2 from the germline V gene are SGHDN and FVKESK. The CDR3 has 15 residues. The CDR3 DNA sequence: TGTGCCAGCAGCCAGAGCGGTACCGCGATAGATACGCAGTATTTT. This gives the protein CASSQSGTAIDTQYF.

The chain is built from TRBV18 and TRBJ2-7, with D possibly matching TRBD2 (7 bases). V lost 0 bases to trimming and J lost 5 bases, with 17 bases between them. Looked up from germline, CDR1 is KGHSH and CDR2 is LQKENI. The CDR3 spans 16 residues. The CDR3 reads CASSPPAGQGPHEQYF. As DNA, the CDR3 is TGTGCCAGCTCACCACCAGCGGGGCAGGGGCCACACGAGCAGTACTTC.

The chain uses TRBV7-2 and TRBJ2-3, with TRBD1 matching over 7 bases. Trimming cost V 5 bases and J 0 bases; bases outside gene matches: 5. The CDR3 length is 15 residues. Germline V gene lookup returns CDR1 SGHTA and CDR2 FQGNSA. The CDR3 DNA is TGTGCCAGCAGCCTGAGACAGGGAAGCACAGATACGCAGTATTTT. This codes for CASSLRQGSTDTQYF.

A single count supports this clone. The chain links TRBV19 to TRBJ2-1; maybe TRBD2 (5 bases). This CDR3 has 18 amino acids. CDR1 and CDR2 from the germline V gene are LNHDA and SQIVND (reference sequence). The ends were cut back, 5 bases at V and 0 bases at J, with 20 bases in the middle. The CDR3 DNA sequence: TGTGCCAGTAGTGCGATTAAGAGCGGAGCTAGCTCCTACAATGAGCAGTTCTTC. Translated, it gives CASSAIKSGASSYNEQFF.